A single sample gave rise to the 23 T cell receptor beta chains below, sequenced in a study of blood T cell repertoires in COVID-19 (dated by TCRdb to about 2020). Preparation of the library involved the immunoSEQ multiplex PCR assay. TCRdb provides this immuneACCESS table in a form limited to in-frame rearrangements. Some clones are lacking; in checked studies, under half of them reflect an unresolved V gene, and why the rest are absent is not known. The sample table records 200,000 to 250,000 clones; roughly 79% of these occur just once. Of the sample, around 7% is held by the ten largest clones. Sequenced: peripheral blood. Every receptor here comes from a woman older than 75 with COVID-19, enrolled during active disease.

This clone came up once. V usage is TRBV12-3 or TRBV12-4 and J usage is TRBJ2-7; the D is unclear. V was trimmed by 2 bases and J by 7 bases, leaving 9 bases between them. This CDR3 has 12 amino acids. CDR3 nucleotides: TGTGCCAGCAGTTTAACCGTCGGGGAGCAGTACTTC. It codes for CASSLTVGEQYF.

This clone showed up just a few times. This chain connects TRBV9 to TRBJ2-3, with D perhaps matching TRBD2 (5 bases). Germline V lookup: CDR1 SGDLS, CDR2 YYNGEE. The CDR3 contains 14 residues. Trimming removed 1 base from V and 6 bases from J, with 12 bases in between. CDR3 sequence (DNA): TGTGCCAGCAGCGTAAGATGGGAGAGGGATACGCAGTATTTT. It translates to CASSVRWERDTQYF.

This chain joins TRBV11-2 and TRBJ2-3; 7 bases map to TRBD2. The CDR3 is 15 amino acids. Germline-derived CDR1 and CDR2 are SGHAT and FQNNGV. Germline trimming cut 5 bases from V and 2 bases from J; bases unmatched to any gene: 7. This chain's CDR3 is CASSKRLAVTDTQYF. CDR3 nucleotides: TGTGCCAGCAGCAAAAGACTAGCCGTCACAGATACGCAGTATTTT.

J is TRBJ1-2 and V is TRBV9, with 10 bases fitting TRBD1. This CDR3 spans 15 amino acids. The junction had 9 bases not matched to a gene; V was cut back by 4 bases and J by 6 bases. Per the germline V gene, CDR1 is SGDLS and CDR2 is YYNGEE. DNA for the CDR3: TGTGCCAGCAGCCCTGGTAGGGACAGGGGTGATGGCTACACCTTC. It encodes CASSPGRDRGDGYTF.

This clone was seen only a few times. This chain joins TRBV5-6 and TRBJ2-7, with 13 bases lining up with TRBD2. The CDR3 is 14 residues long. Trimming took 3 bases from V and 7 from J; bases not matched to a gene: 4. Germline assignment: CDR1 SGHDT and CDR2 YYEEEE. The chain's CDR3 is CASSSGLAGYEQYF. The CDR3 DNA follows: TGTGCCAGCAGCTCGGGACTAGCGGGATATGAGCAGTACTTC.

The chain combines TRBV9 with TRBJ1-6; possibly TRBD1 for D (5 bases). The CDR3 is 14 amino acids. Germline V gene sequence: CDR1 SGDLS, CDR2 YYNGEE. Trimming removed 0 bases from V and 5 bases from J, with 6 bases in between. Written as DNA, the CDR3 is TGTGCCAGCAGCGTAGTAGGGGATAATTCACCCCTCCACTTT. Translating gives CASSVVGDNSPLHF.

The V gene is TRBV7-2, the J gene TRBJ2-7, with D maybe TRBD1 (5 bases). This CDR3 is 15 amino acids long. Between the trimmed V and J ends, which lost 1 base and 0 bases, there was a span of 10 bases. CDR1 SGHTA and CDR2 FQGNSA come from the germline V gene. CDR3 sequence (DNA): TGTGCCAGCAGCTTAGTGGACAAGGCCTCCTACGAGCAGTACTTC. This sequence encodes CASSLVDKASYEQYF. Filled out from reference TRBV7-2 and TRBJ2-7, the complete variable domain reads GAGVSQSPSNKVTEKGKDVELRCDPISGHTALYWYRQSLGQGLEFLIYFQGNSAPDKSGLPSDRFSAERTGGSVSTLTIQRTQQEDSAVYLCASSLVDKASYEQYFGPGTRLTVT.

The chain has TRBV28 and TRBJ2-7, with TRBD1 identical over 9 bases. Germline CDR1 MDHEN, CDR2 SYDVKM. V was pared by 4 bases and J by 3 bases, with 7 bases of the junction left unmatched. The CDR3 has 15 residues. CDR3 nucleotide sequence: TGTGCCAGCAGTTCCCCCGGGACAGGGAACTACGAGCAGTACTTC. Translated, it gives CASSSPGTGNYEQYF.

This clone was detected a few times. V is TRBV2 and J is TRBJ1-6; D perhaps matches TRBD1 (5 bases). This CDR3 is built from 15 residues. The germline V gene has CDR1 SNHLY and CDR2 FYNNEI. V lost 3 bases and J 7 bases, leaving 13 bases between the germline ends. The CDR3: CASSDFLGGNSPLHF. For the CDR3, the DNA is TGTGCCAGCAGTGATTTTCTTGGGGGGAATTCACCCCTCCACTTT.

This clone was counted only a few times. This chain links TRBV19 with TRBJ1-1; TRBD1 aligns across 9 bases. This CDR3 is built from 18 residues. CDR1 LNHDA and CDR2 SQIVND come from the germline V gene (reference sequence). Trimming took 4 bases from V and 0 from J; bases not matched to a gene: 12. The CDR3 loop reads CASSTTHRGRNLNTEAFF. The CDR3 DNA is TGTGCCAGTAGTACCACCCACAGGGGGCGGAATCTGAACACTGAAGCTTTCTTT.

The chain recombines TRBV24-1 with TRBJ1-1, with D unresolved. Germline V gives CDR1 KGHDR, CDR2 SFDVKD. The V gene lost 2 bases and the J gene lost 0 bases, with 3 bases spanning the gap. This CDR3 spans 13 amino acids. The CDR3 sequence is CATSDSMNTEAFF. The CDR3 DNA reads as TGTGCCACCAGTGATTCCATGAACACTGAAGCTTTCTTT.

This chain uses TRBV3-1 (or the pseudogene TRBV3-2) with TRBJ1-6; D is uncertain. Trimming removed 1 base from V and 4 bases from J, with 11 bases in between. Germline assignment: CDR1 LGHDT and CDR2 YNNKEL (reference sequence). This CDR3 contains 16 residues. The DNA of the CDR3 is TGTGCCAGCAGCCAAGTTCCAGGTTCTTATAATTCACCCCTCCACTTT. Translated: CASSQVPGSYNSPLHF.

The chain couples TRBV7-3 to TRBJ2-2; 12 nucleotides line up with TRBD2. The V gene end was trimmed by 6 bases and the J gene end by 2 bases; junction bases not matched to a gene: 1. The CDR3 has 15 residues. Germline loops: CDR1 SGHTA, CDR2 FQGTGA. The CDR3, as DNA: TGTGCCAGCAGGACTAGCGGGAGAAACACCGGGGAGCTGTTTTTT. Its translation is CASRTSGRNTGELFF. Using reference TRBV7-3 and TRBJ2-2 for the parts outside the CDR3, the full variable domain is GAGVSQTPSNKVTEKGKYVELRCDPISGHTALYWYRQSLGQGPEFLIYFQGTGAADDSGLPNDRFFAVRPEGSVSTLKIQRTERGDSAVYLCASRTSGRNTGELFFGEGSRLTVL.

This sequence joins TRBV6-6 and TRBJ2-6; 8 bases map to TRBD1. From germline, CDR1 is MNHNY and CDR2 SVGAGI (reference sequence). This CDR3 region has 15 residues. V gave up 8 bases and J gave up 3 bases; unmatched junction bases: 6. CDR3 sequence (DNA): TGTGCCAGCCTCCCAGGGGGCGTTGGGGCCAACGTCCTGACTTTC. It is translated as CASLPGGVGANVLTF.

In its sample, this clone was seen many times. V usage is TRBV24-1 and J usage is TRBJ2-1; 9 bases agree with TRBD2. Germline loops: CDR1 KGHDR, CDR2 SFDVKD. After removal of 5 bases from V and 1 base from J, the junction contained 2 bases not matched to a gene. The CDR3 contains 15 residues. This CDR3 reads CATSAAGGSYNEQFF. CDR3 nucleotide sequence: TGTGCCACCAGTGCAGCGGGGGGATCCTACAATGAGCAGTTCTTC.

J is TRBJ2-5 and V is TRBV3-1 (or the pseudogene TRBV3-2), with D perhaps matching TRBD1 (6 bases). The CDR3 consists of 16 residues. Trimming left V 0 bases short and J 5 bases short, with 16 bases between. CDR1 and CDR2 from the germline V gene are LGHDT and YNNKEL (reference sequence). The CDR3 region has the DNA TGTGCCAGCAGCCAAGAAGGGCAGGGGAGAGGGGAGACCCAGTACTTC. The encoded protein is CASSQEGQGRGETQYF.

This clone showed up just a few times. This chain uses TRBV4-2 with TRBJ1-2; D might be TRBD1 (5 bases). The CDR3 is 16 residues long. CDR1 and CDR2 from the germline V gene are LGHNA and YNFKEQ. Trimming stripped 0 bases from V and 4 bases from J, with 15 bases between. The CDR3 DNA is TGTGCCAGCAGCCAAGATATGACAGACACCACCTATGGCTACACCTTC. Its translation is CASSQDMTDTTYGYTF.

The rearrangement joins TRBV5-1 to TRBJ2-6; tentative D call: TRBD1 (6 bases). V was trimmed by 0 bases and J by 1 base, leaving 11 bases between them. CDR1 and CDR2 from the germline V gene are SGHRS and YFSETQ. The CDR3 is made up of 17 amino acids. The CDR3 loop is CASSLVARGSGANVLTF. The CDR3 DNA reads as TGCGCCAGCAGCTTGGTGGCAAGGGGGTCTGGGGCCAACGTCCTGACTTTC. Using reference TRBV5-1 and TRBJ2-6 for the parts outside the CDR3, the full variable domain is KAGVTQTPRYLIKTRGQQVTLSCSPISGHRSVSWYQQTPGQGLQFLFEYFSETQRNKGNFPGRFSGRQFSNSRSEMNVSTLELGDSALYLCASSLVARGSGANVLTFGAGSRLTVL.

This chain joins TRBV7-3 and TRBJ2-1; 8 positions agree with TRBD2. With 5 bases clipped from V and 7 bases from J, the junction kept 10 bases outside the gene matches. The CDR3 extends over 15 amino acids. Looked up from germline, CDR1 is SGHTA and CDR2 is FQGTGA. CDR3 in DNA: TGTGCCAGCAGCGCCGGGGGGGCCGGAGAGAATGAGCAGTTCTTC. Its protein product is CASSAGGAGENEQFF. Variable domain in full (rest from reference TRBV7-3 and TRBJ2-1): GAGVSQTPSNKVTEKGKYVELRCDPISGHTALYWYRQSLGQGPEFLIYFQGTGAADDSGLPNDRFFAVRPEGSVSTLKIQRTERGDSAVYLCASSAGGAGENEQFFGPGTRLTVL.

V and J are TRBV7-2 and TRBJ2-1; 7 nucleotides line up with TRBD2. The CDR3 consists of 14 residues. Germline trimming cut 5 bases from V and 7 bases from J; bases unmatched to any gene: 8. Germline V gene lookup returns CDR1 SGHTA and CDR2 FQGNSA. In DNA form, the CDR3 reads TGTGCCAGCAGCCTTCGACTAGCTTGGAATGAGCAGTTCTTC. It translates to CASSLRLAWNEQFF. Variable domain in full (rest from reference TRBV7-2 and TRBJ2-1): GAGVSQSPSNKVTEKGKDVELRCDPISGHTALYWYRQSLGQGLEFLIYFQGNSAPDKSGLPSDRFSAERTGGSVSTLTIQRTQQEDSAVYLCASSLRLAWNEQFFGPGTRLTVL.

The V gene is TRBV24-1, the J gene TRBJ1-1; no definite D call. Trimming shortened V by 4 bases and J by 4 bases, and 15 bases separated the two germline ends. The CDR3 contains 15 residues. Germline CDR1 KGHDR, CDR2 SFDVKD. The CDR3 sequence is CATSDTRTGSTEAFF. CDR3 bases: TGTGCCACCAGTGACACACGGACGGGAAGCACTGAAGCTTTCTTT.

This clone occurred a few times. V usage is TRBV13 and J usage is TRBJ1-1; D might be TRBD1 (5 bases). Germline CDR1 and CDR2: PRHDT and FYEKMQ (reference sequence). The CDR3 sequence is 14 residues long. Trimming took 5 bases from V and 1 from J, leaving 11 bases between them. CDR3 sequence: CASSQAGGNTEAFF. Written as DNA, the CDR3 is TGTGCCAGCAGCCAGGCGGGGGGGAACACTGAAGCTTTCTTT.

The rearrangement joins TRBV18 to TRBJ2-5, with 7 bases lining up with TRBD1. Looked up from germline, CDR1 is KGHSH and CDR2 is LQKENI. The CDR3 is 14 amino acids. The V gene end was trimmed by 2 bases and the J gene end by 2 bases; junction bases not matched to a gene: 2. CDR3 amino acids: CASSPGTEQETQYF. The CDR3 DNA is TGTGCCAGCTCACCAGGGACAGAACAAGAGACCCAGTACTTC.